This paragraph reports one T cell receptor gamma chain. TCRdb's protein for this DNA is that of a much larger clone and differs from the translation at residue 6, likely a read error; the protein shown is the DNA translation. This sample is part of a study of γδ T cells in repeated Plasmodium falciparum infection. TCRdb re-analyzed the multiplex PCR reads via CATT. Among approximately 30,000 gamma-chain clones listed, about 1.5% were seen once. The clonotype comes from a pool of human donors (malaria-infected and uninfected, not separated). Sequencing was performed on gamma-delta T cells from blood.

The CDR3 DNA reads TGTGCCACCTGGGATACTGGCACTGGTTGGTTCAAGATATTT. This gives the protein CATWDTGTGWFKIF. The chain uses TRGV8 and TRGJP1. CDR1 and CDR2 from the germline V gene are VENAVY and YDSYNSRV. This CDR3 region has 14 residues. The ends lost 2 bases at V and 4 bases at J; junction bases unmatched: 4.